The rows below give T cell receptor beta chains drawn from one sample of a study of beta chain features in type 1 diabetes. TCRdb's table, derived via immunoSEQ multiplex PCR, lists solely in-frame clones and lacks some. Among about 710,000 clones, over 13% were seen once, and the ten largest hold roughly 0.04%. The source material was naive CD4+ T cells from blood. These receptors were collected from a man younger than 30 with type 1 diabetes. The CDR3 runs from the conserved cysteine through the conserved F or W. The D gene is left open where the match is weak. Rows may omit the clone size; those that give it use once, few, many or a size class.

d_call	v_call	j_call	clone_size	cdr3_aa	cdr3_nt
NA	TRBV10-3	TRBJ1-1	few	CAITLGASTEAFF	TGTGCCATCACACTGGGGGCGAGCACTGAAGCTTTCTTT
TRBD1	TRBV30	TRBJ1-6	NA	CAWSVQGVWNSPLHF	TGTGCCTGGAGTGTACAGGGGGTTTGGAATTCACCCCTCCACTTT
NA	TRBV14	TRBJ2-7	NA	CASSQSYGVSYEQYF	TGTGCCAGCAGCCAAAGCTACGGTGTCTCCTACGAGCAGTACTTC
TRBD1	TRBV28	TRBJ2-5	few	CASSGTQITGGAGETQYF	TGTGCCAGCAGTGGAACCCAAATCACAGGGGGCGCGGGGGAGACCCAGTACTTC
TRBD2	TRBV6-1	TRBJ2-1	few	CASSARVSSGSLDEQFF	TGTGCCAGCAGTGCCAGAGTCTCTAGCGGGAGTCTCGATGAGCAGTTCTTC
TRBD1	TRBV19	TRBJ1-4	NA	CASSILPGQSNEKLFF	TGTGCCAGTAGTATCCTACCGGGACAGAGTAATGAAAAACTGTTTTTT
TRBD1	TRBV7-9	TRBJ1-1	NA	CASSLGTFGTGNTEAFF	TGTGCCAGCAGCTTAGGGACCTTTGGGACAGGAAACACTGAAGCTTTCTTT
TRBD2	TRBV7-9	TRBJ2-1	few	CASSLPGLVGSEQFF	TGTGCCAGCAGCTTGCCGGGACTAGTTGGTTCTGAGCAGTTCTTC
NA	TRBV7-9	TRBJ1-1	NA	CASSLPGQGTEAFF	TGTGCCAGCAGCCTCCCGGGCCAAGGGACTGAAGCTTTCTTT
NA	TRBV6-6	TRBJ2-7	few	CASSYSLVTGQYF	TGTGCCAGCAGTTACTCGTTAGTCACGGGGCAGTACTTC
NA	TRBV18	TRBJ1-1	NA	CASSPPSLPEYAFF	TGTGCCAGCTCACCACCAAGCCTCCCGGAGTACGCTTTCTTT
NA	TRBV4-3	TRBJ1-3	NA	CASSQEKLADVQDTIYF	TGCGCCAGCAGCCAAGAGAAACTTGCGGACGTCCAAGACACCATATATTTT
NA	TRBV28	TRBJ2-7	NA	CASSPPQQSFYEQYF	TGTGCCAGCAGTCCCCCCCAGCAGTCGTTCTACGAGCAGTACTTC
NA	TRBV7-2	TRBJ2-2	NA	CASSLDTGELFF	TGTGCCAGCAGCTTGGACACCGGGGAGCTGTTTTTT
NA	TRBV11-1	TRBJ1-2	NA	CASSSIQGGYTF	TGTGCCAGCAGCTCTATACAGGGTGGCTACACCTTC
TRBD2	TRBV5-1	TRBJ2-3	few	CASSPGPGLADRTDTQYF	TGCGCCAGCAGCCCAGGGCCGGGACTAGCGGACCGCACAGATACGCAGTATTTT
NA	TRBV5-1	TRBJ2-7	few	CASSFLEGYEQYF	TGCGCCAGCAGCTTCCTGGAGGGGTACGAGCAGTACTTC
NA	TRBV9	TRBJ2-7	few	CASSVGGRTASLGEQYF	TGTGCCAGCAGCGTAGGGGGCCGCACAGCGTCCTTGGGGGAGCAGTACTTC
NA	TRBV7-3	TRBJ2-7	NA	CASSLYTGNSYEQYF	TGTGCCAGCAGCTTGTACACAGGGAACTCCTACGAGCAGTACTTC
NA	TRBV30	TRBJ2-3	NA	CAWSRTDTQYF	TGTGCCTGGAGTAGGACAGATACGCAGTATTTT
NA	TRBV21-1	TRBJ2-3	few	CATSNTDTQYF	TGTGCCACCTCGAACACAGATACGCAGTATTTT
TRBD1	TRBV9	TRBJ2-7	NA	CASSGQGSTYEQYF	TGTGCCAGCAGCGGACAGGGATCGACCTACGAGCAGTACTTC
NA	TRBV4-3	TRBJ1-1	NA	CASSQLDRRDEAFF	TGCGCCAGCAGCCAGTTAGATCGCCGGGACGAAGCTTTCTTT
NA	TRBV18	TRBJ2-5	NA	CASSPPGGAETQYF	TGTGCCAGCTCACCACCGGGCGGGGCGGAGACCCAGTACTTC
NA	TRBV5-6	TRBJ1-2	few	CASSPTPPGGGYTF	TGTGCCAGCAGTCCCACACCTCCCGGGGGAGGCTACACCTTC
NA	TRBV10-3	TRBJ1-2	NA	CAISESRGGYGYTF	TGTGCCATCAGTGAGTCGAGGGGAGGCTATGGCTACACCTTC
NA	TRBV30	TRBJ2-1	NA	CAWSPGHYNEQFF	TGTGCCTGGAGTCCGGGACACTACAATGAGCAGTTCTTC
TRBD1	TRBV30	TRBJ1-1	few	CAWSLGQLNTEAFF	TGTGCCTGGAGTCTGGGACAGTTGAACACTGAAGCTTTCTTT
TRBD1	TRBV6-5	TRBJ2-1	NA	CATPGQGASYNEQFF	TGTGCCACCCCGGGACAGGGGGCGTCCTACAATGAGCAGTTCTTC
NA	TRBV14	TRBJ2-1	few	CASSPTSNSYNEQFF	TGTGCCAGCAGCCCCACTAGCAATTCCTACAATGAGCAGTTCTTC
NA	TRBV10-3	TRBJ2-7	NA	CAITSIQVSEQYF	TGTGCCATCACTTCAATACAAGTGAGCGAGCAGTACTTC
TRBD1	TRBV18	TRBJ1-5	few	CASSVTGGLNQPQHF	TGTGCCAGCTCAGTGACAGGGGGCTTAAATCAGCCCCAGCATTTT
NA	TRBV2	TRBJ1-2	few	CASSEGDANYGYTF	TGTGCCAGCAGTGAAGGGGATGCTAACTATGGCTACACCTTC
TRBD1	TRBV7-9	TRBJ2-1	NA	CASSSGGDEQFF	TGTGCCAGCAGCTCAGGGGGAGATGAGCAGTTCTTC
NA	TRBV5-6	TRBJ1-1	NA	CASSLTGHNTEAFF	TGTGCCAGCAGCTTGACAGGGCATAACACTGAAGCTTTCTTT
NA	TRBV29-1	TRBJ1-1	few	CSVPLWGNTEAFF	TGCAGCGTCCCATTATGGGGGAACACTGAAGCTTTCTTT
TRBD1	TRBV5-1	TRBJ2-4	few	CASSFGRDSKNIQYF	TGCGCCAGCAGCTTCGGCCGGGACAGCAAAAACATTCAGTACTTC
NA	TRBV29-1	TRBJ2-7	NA	CSVYWGYEQYF	TGCAGCGTTTATTGGGGCTACGAGCAGTACTTC
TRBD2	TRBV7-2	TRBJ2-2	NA	CASSSTSGGTGELFF	TGTGCCAGCAGCTCGACTAGCGGGGGCACCGGGGAGCTGTTTTTT
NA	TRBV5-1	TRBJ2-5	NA	CASSLGGGETQYF	TGCGCCAGCAGCTTGGGGGGAGGAGAGACCCAGTACTTC
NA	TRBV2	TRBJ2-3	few	CASGGSTSTDTQYF	TGTGCCAGCGGAGGCTCAACCTCCACAGATACGCAGTATTTT
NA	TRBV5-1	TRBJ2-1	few	CASSVGGISGEQFF	TGCGCCAGCAGCGTCGGCGGGATATCGGGTGAGCAGTTCTTC
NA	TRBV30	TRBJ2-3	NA	CAWSVQGFPTDTQYF	TGTGCCTGGAGTGTACAGGGTTTCCCCACAGATACGCAGTATTTT
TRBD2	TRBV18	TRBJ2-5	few	CASSPWTSGHQETQYF	TGTGCCAGCTCACCTTGGACTAGCGGCCACCAAGAGACCCAGTACTTC
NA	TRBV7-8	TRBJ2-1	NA	CASSFQGDNEQFF	TGTGCCAGCAGCTTCCAGGGAGACAATGAGCAGTTCTTC
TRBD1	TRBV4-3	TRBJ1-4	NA	CASSQGTANEKLFF	TGCGCCAGCAGCCAGGGGACAGCTAATGAAAAACTGTTTTTT
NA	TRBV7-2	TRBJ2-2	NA	CASSPRGVLNTGELFF	TGTGCCAGCAGCCCCAGAGGTGTTCTGAACACCGGGGAGCTGTTTTTT
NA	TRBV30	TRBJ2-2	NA	CAWSGVTGELFF	TGTGCCTGGAGTGGCGTCACCGGGGAGCTGTTTTTT
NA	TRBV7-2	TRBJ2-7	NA	CASSSSTGRYEQYF	TGTGCCAGCAGCTCCTCGACAGGGAGGTACGAGCAGTACTTC
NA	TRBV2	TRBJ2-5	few	CASSAEFGETQYF	TGTGCCAGCAGTGCCGAATTTGGGGAGACCCAGTACTTC
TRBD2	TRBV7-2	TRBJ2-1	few	CASSFGAGVGNEQFF	TGTGCCAGCAGCTTTGGGGCGGGGGTAGGCAATGAGCAGTTCTTC
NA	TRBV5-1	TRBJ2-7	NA	CASSSPGDEQYF	TGCGCCAGCAGCTCTCCAGGGGACGAGCAGTACTTC
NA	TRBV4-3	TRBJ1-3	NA	CASSRGVLAGNTIYF	TGCGCCAGCAGCCGCGGCGTTTTGGCTGGAAACACCATATATTTT
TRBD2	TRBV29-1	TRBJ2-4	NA	CSVGGGGGSGKNIQYF	TGCAGCGTTGGTGGCGGGGGAGGCTCGGGCAAAAACATTCAGTACTTC
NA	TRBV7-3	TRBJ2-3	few	CASSLAAASTDTQYF	TGTGCCAGCAGCTTGGCTGCCGCTAGCACAGATACGCAGTATTTT
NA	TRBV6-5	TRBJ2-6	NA	CASSFKGSGANVLTF	TGTGCCAGCAGTTTCAAGGGGTCGGGGGCCAACGTCCTGACTTTC
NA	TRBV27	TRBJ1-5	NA	CASSLNPGYQPQHF	TGTGCCAGCAGTTTAAACCCAGGGTACCAGCCCCAGCATTTT
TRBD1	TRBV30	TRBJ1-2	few	CACEDRSNYGYTF	TGTGCCTGTGAGGACAGGTCTAACTATGGCTACACCTTC
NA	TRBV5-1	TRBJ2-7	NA	CASLPPSGLDYEQYF	TGCGCCAGCCTCCCTCCGAGCGGTTTGGACTACGAGCAGTACTTC
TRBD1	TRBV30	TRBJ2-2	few	CAWSVIRGTARLGHTGELFF	TGTGCCTGGAGTGTGATTAGGGGGACAGCGAGGCTCGGGCACACCGGGGAGCTGTTTTTT